This T cell receptor (beta chain) was captured in a study of tumor and adjacent non-tumor tissue in lung cancer. In the study overall: Patients comprised about a dozen adenocarcinoma, a couple of squamous cell carcinoma and 1 small cell lung cancer.

With respect to this clonotype: This may stem from a read error, because a much larger clone lies one nucleotide away.

TCRbeta libraries were built with three rounds of nested PCR, modified from ARM-PCR. TCRdb ran MiXCR on the multiplex PCR reads and lists one entry per CDR3 protein. The sample includes about 100,000 distinct CDR3 sequences, approximately 65% seen only once; the top ten take 15% to 20%. Trimming took 3 bases from V and 7 from J, leaving 12 bases between them. The germline gives CDR1 WNHNN, CDR2 SYGVQD (reference sequence). The CDR3 consists of 13 residues. No cell sorting was done before RNA was extracted from the tissue. More than 3 cm separated this lung sample from the edge of the tumor. The clonotype originates from a man aged 25 to 40 with non-small cell lung cancer. V gene TRBV10-1 combines with J gene TRBJ1-1, with D perhaps matching TRBD1 (5 bases). The sequencing sample was made of distant non-tumor lung tissue. The CDR3 here is CASSEVRGSEAFF. CDR3 in DNA: TGCGCCAGCAGTGAAGTACGGGGGAGTGAAGCTTTCTTT.